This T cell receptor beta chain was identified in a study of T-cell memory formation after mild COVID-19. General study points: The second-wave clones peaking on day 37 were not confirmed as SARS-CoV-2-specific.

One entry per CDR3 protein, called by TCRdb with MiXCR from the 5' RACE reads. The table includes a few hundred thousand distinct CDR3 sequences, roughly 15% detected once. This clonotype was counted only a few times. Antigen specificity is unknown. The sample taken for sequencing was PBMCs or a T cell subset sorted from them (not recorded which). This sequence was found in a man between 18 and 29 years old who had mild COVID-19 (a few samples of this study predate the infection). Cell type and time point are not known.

CDR3 region: CASSLWGIQETQYF. CDR3 bases: TGTGCCAGCAGTTTATGGGGGATCCAAGAGACCCAGTACTTC. The chain carries TRBV12-3 or TRBV12-4 and TRBJ2-5, with D possibly being TRBD1 or TRBD2 (5 bases each). V was pared by 2 bases and J by 1 base, with 8 bases between. This CDR3 contains 14 residues.